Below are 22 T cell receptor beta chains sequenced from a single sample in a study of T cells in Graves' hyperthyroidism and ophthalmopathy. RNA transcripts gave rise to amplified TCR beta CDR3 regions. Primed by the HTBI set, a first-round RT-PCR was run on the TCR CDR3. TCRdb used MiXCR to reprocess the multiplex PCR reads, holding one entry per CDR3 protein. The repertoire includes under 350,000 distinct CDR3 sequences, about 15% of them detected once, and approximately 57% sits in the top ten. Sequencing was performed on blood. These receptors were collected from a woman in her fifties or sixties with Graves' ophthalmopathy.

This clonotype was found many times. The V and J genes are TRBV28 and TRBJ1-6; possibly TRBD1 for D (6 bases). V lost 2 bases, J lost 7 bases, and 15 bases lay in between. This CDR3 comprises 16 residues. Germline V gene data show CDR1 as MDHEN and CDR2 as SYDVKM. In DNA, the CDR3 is TGTGCCAGCAGTTTAGGATCAAGGGGGTACAATTCACCCCTCCACTTT. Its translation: CASSLGSRGYNSPLHF.

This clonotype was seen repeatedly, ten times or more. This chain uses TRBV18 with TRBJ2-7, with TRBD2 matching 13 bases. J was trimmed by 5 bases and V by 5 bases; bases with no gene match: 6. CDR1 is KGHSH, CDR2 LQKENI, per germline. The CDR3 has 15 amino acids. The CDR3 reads CASSSGLAGLDEQYF. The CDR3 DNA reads TGTGCCAGCTCATCGGGACTAGCGGGACTCGACGAGCAGTACTTC.

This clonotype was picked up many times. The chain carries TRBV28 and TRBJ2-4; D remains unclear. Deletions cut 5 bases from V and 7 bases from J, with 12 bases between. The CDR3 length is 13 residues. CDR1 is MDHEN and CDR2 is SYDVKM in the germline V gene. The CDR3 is CASSGPVGNIQYF. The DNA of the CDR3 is TGTGCCAGCAGTGGGCCCGTGGGTAACATTCAGTACTTC. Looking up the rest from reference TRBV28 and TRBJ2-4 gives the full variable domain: DVKVTQSSRYLVKRTGEKVFLECVQDMDHENMFWYRQDPGLGLRLIYFSYDVKMKEKGDIPEGYSVSREKKERFSLILESASTNQTSMYLCASSGPVGNIQYFGAGTRLSVL.

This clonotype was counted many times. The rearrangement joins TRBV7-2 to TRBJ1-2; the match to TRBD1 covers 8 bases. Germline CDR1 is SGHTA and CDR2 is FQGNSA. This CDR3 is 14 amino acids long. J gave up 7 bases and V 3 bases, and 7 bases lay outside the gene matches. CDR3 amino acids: CASSFSGGAGGYTF. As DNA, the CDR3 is TGTGCCAGCAGCTTCTCAGGGGGCGCGGGTGGCTACACCTTC.

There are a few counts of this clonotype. This CDR3 reads CASSLWSKWETQYF. CDR3 nucleotides: TGTGCCAGCAGCTTATGGTCTAAGTGGGAGACCCAGTACTTC. The chain recombines TRBV7-9 with TRBJ2-5; no clear D gene. The germline V and J ends were trimmed by 2 bases and 5 bases, with 12 bases remaining between them. The CDR3 consists of 14 residues. Germline V lookup: CDR1 SEHNR, CDR2 FQNEAQ (reference sequence).

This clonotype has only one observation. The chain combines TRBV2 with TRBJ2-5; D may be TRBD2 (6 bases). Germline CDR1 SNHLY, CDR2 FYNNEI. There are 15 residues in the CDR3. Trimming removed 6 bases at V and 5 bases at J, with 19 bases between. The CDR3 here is CASSIRGGWGETQYF. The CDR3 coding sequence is TGTGCCAGCAGCATTAGAGGAGGGTGGGGGGAGACCCAGTACTTC.

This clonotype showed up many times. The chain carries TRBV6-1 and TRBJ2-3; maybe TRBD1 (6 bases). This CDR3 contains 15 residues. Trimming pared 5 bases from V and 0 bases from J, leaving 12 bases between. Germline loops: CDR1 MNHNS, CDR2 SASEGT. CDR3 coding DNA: TGTGCCAGCAGTTTTACAGGGCCGAGCACAGATACGCAGTATTTT. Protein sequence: CASSFTGPSTDTQYF.

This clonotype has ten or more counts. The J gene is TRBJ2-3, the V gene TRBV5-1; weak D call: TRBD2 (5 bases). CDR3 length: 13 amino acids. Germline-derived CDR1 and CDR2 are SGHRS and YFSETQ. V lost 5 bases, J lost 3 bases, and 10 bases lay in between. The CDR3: CASSREGTDTQYF. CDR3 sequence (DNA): TGCGCCAGCAGTCGGGAAGGGACAGATACGCAGTATTTT.

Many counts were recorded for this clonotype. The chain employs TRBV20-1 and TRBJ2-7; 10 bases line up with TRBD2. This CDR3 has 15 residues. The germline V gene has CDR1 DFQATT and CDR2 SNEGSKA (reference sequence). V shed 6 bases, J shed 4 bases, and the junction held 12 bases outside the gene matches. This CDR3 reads CSAPAVASGSYEQYF. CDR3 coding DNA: TGCAGTGCCCCGGCGGTGGCTAGCGGGAGTTACGAGCAGTACTTC.

The CDR3 protein is CATSRDPGNTGELFF. CDR3 bases: TGTGCCACCAGCAGAGATCCAGGGAACACCGGGGAGCTGTTTTTT. The gene calls are TRBV15 and TRBJ2-2, with D unclear. Germline values: CDR1 LNHNV, CDR2 YYDKDF (reference sequence). V was clipped by 0 bases and J by 1 base, with 6 bases between them. This CDR3 spans 15 amino acids.

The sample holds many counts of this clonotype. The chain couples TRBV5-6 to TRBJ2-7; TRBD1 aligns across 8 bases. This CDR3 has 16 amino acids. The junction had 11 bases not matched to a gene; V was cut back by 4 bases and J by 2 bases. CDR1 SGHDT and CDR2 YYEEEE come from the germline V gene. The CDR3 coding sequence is TGTGCCAGCAGCCTCCGGACAGGGACCCTTACCTACGAGCAGTACTTC. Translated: CASSLRTGTLTYEQYF.

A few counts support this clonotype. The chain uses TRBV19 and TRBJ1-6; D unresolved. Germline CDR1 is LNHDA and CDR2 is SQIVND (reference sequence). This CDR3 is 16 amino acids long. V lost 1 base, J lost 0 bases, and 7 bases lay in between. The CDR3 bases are TGTGCCAGTAGTATAGGAGGGAACTCCTATAATTCACCCCTCCACTTT. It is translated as CASSIGGNSYNSPLHF.

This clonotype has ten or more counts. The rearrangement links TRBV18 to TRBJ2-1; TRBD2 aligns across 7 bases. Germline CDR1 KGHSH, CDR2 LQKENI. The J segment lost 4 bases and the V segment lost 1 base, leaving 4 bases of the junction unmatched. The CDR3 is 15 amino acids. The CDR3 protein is CASSPLSGEYNEQFF. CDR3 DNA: TGTGCCAGCTCACCACTAAGCGGGGAATACAATGAGCAGTTCTTC.

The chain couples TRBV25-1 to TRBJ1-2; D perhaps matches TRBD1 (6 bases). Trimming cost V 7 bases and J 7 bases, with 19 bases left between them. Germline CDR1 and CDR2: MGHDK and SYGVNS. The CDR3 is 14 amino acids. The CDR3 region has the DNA TGTGCCAGCACCCCTGCGGGGGGCTTTCTTGGCTACACCTTC. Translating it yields CASTPAGGFLGYTF.

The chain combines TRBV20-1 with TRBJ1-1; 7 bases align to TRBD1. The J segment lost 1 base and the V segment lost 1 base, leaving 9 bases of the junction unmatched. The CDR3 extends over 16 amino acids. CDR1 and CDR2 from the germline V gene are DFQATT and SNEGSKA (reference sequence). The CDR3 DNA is TGCAGTGCTAGAGTCTACCCCGACAGGGAGAACACTGAAGCTTTCTTT. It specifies CSARVYPDRENTEAFF.

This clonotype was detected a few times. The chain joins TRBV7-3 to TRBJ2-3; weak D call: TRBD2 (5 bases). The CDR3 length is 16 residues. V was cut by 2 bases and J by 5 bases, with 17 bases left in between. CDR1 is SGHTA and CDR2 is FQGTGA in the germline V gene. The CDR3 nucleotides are TGTGCCAGCAGCTTAGCGTTCGGAGGAGCGAGAGATACGCAGTATTTT. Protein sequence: CASSLAFGGARDTQYF.

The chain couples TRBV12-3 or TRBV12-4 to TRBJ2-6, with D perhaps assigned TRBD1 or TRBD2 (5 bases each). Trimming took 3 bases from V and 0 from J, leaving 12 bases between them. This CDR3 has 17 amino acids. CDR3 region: CASSFLRGRSGANVLTF. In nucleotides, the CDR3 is TGTGCCAGCAGTTTTTTGAGGGGACGCTCTGGGGCCAACGTCCTGACTTTC.

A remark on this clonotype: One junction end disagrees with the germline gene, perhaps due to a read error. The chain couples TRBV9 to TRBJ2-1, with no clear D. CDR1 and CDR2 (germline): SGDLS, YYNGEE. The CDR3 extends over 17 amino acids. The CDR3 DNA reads TGTGCCAGCAGCGTAGAGGTACGGGCCTCCCACCACAATGGGCAGTTCTTC. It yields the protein CASSVEVRASHHNGQFF.

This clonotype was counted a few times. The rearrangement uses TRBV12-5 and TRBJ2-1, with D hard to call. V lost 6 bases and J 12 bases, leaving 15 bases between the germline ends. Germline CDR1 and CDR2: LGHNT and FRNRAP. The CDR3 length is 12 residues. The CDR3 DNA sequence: TGTGCTAGTGGGGCCCGCGTTGGAAGGCAGTTCTTC. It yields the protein CASGARVGRQFF. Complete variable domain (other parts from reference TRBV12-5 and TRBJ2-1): DARVTQTPRHKVTEMGQEVTMRCQPILGHNTVFWYRQTMMQGLELLAYFRNRAPLDDSGMPKDRFSAEMPDATLATLKIQPSEPRDSAVYFCASGARVGRQFFGPGTRLTVL.

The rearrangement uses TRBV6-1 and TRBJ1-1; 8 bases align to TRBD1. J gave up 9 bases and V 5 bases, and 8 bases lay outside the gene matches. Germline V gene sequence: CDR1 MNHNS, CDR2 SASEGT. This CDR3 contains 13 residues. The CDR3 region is CASSSPWTGKAFF. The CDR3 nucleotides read TGTGCCAGCAGTTCCCCCTGGACAGGGAAAGCTTTCTTT.

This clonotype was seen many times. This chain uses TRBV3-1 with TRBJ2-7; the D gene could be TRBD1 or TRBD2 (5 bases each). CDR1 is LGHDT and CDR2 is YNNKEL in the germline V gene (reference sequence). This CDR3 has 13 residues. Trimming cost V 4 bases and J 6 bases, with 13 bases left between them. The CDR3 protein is CASSPTFGGEQYF. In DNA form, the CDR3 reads TGTGCCAGCAGCCCTACTTTTGGGGGCGAGCAGTACTTC.

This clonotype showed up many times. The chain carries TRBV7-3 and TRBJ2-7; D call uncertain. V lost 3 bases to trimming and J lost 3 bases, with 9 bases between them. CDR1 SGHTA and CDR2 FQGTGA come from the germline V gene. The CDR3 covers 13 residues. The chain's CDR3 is CASSLSPDYEQYF. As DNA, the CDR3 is TGTGCCAGCAGCTTGAGTCCCGACTACGAGCAGTACTTC. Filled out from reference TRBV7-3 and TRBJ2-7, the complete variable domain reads GAGVSQTPSNKVTEKGKYVELRCDPISGHTALYWYRQSLGQGPEFLIYFQGTGAADDSGLPNDRFFAVRPEGSVSTLKIQRTERGDSAVYLCASSLSPDYEQYFGPGTRLTVT.